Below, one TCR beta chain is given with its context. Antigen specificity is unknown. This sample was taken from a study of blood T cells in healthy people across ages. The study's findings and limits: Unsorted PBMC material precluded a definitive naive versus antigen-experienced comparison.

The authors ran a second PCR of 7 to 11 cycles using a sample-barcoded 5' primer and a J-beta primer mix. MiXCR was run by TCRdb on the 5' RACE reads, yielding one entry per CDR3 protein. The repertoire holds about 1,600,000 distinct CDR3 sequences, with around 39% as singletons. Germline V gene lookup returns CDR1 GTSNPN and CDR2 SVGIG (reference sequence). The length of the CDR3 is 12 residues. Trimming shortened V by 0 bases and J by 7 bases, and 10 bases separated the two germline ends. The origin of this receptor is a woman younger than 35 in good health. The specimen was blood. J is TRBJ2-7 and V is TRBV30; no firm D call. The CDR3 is CAWSVNGLEQYF. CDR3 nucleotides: TGTGCCTGGAGTGTAAACGGTTTAGAGCAGTACTTC.